Reported below is one T cell receptor (beta chain). The sample originates from a study of cytomegalovirus exposure and HLA in healthy donors. TCRdb's table, derived via immunoSEQ multiplex PCR, lists solely in-frame clones and lacks some. Counted here are roughly 240,000 clones, around 87% occurring once; the ten biggest clones make up 2.6%. The germline V gene has CDR1 MGHDK and CDR2 SYGVNS. CDR3 length: 12 residues. V shed 6 bases and J shed 1 base, with 6 bases lying between them. This clonotype was obtained from a young man in good health and CMV-seronegative. The V gene is TRBV25-1, the J gene TRBJ1-1; D not certain. Sequenced input: PBMCs. CDR3 in amino acids: CASRTANTEAFF. For the CDR3, the DNA is TGTGCCAGCAGGACTGCGAACACTGAAGCTTTCTTT.